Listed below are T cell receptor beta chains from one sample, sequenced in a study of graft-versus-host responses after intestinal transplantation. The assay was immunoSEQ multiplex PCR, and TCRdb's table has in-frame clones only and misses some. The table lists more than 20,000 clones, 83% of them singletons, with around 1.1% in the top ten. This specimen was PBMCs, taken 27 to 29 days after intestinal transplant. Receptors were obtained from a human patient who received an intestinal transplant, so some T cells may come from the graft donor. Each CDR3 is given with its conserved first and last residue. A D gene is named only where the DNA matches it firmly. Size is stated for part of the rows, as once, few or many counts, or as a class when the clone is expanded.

CDR3 protein: CASSQGVAETNTGELFF
CDR3 DNA: TGCGCCAGCAGCCAAGGAGTAGCGGAGACGAACACCGGGGAGCTGTTTTTT
D gene: -
CDR3 length: 17
clone size: -
V gene: TRBV4-1
J gene: TRBJ2-2

CDR3 protein: CASSIDRVQGYTF
CDR3 DNA: TGTGCCAGTAGTATAGACCGGGTACAAGGCTACACCTTC
D gene: -
CDR3 length: 13
clone size: -
V gene: TRBV19
J gene: TRBJ1-2

CDR3 protein: CASSHFVASEQYF
CDR3 DNA: TGCGCCAGCAGCCATTTTGTAGCGAGCGAGCAGTACTTC
D gene: -
CDR3 length: 13
clone size: -
V gene: TRBV4-1
J gene: TRBJ2-7

CDR3 protein: CAWSVGGGEQYF
CDR3 DNA: TGTGCCTGGAGTGTTGGAGGGGGCGAGCAGTACTTC
D gene: -
CDR3 length: 12
clone size: -
V gene: TRBV30
J gene: TRBJ2-7

CDR3 protein: CASGTDTQYF
CDR3 DNA: TGCGCCAGCGGCACAGATACGCAGTATTTT
D gene: -
CDR3 length: 10
clone size: -
V gene: TRBV5-1
J gene: TRBJ2-3

CDR3 protein: CASSLGLASTDTQYF
CDR3 DNA: TGTGCCAGCAGTTTAGGACTAGCTAGCACAGATACGCAGTATTTT
D gene: TRBD2
CDR3 length: 15
clone size: -
V gene: TRBV27
J gene: TRBJ2-3

CDR3 protein: CASSGGLRELFF
CDR3 DNA: TGTGCCAGCAGTGGGGGGCTCCGGGAGCTGTTTTTT
D gene: -
CDR3 length: 12
clone size: -
V gene: TRBV6-1
J gene: TRBJ2-2

CDR3 protein: CASSGGSYEQYF
CDR3 DNA: TGCGCCAGCAGCGGGGGCTCCTACGAGCAGTACTTC
D gene: -
CDR3 length: 12
clone size: -
V gene: TRBV10-1
J gene: TRBJ2-7

CDR3 protein: CASSLSGGTYEQYF
CDR3 DNA: TGTGCCAGCAGCCTAAGTGGCGGAACTTACGAGCAGTACTTC
D gene: -
CDR3 length: 14
clone size: -
V gene: TRBV11-1
J gene: TRBJ2-7

CDR3 protein: CASSWTGQNEQFF
CDR3 DNA: TGTGCCAGCAGCTGGACAGGGCAGAATGAGCAGTTCTTC
D gene: TRBD1
CDR3 length: 13
clone size: -
V gene: TRBV9
J gene: TRBJ2-1

CDR3 protein: CASSSSGRYEQYF
CDR3 DNA: TGTGCCAGCAGTTCTAGCGGGAGGTACGAGCAGTACTTC
D gene: TRBD2
CDR3 length: 13
clone size: -
V gene: TRBV28
J gene: TRBJ2-7

CDR3 protein: CASSQIGGYYGYTF
CDR3 DNA: TGTGCCAGCAGCCAAATAGGGGGCTACTATGGCTACACCTTC
D gene: TRBD1
CDR3 length: 14
clone size: -
V gene: TRBV14
J gene: TRBJ1-2

CDR3 protein: CASSMAGGPYNEQFF
CDR3 DNA: TGTGCCAGTAGTATGGCGGGCGGGCCGTACAATGAGCAGTTCTTC
D gene: -
CDR3 length: 15
clone size: -
V gene: TRBV19
J gene: TRBJ2-1

CDR3 protein: CASSIRGQGADTQYF
CDR3 DNA: TGTGCCAGTAGTATACGAGGACAGGGGGCAGATACGCAGTATTTT
D gene: TRBD1
CDR3 length: 15
clone size: -
V gene: TRBV19
J gene: TRBJ2-3

CDR3 protein: CASSLGRGSYNEQFF
CDR3 DNA: TGTGCCAGCAGCTTAGGCAGGGGATCATACAATGAGCAGTTCTTC
D gene: -
CDR3 length: 15
clone size: -
V gene: TRBV7-9
J gene: TRBJ2-1

CDR3 protein: CASRPGTASGNTIYF
CDR3 DNA: TGTGCCAGCAGGCCCGGGACAGCTTCTGGAAACACCATATATTTT
D gene: TRBD1
CDR3 length: 15
clone size: -
V gene: TRBV6-1
J gene: TRBJ1-3

CDR3 protein: CASSHEPLNTEAFF
CDR3 DNA: TGTGCCAGCAGCCATGAGCCGTTGAACACTGAAGCTTTCTTT
D gene: -
CDR3 length: 14
clone size: -
V gene: TRBV14
J gene: TRBJ1-1

CDR3 protein: CASSIQGNTEAFF
CDR3 DNA: TGTGCCAGTAGTATACAGGGGAACACTGAAGCTTTCTTT
D gene: -
CDR3 length: 13
clone size: -
V gene: TRBV19
J gene: TRBJ1-1

CDR3 protein: CASSVAREGDYNSPLHF
CDR3 DNA: TGTGCCAGCAGCGTAGCCAGGGAAGGGGACTATAATTCACCCCTCCACTTT
D gene: -
CDR3 length: 17
clone size: once
V gene: TRBV9
J gene: TRBJ1-6

CDR3 protein: CASSEAGGPLSYEQYF
CDR3 DNA: TGTGCCAGCAGTGAAGCGGGTGGGCCCCTCTCCTACGAGCAGTACTTC
D gene: -
CDR3 length: 16
clone size: -
V gene: TRBV6-1
J gene: TRBJ2-7

CDR3 protein: CASSQAREGDTQYF
CDR3 DNA: TGTGCCAGCAGCCAAGCGCGCGAGGGGGATACGCAGTATTTT
D gene: -
CDR3 length: 14
clone size: -
V gene: TRBV4-2
J gene: TRBJ2-3

CDR3 protein: CASSETSGGPNPTDTQYF
CDR3 DNA: TGTGCCAGCAGTGAGACTAGCGGGGGGCCTAACCCCACAGATACGCAGTATTTT
D gene: TRBD2
CDR3 length: 18
clone size: -
V gene: TRBV6-1
J gene: TRBJ2-3

CDR3 protein: CASSIEATIPSNTEAFF
CDR3 DNA: TGTGCCAGTAGTATAGAGGCTACTATCCCTTCGAACACTGAAGCTTTCTTT
D gene: -
CDR3 length: 17
clone size: few
V gene: TRBV19
J gene: TRBJ1-1

CDR3 protein: CASSLDLTGGNEQFF
CDR3 DNA: TGTGCCAGCAGCTTAGATCTGACAGGGGGGAATGAGCAGTTCTTC
D gene: TRBD1
CDR3 length: 15
clone size: once
V gene: TRBV7-3
J gene: TRBJ2-1

CDR3 protein: CASSVSGWVGTYEQYF
CDR3 DNA: TGTGCCAGCAGCGTATCAGGTTGGGTGGGAACTTACGAGCAGTACTTC
D gene: -
CDR3 length: 16
clone size: -
V gene: TRBV9
J gene: TRBJ2-7

CDR3 protein: CASSWTSGANTGELFF
CDR3 DNA: TGTGCCAGCAGCTGGACTAGCGGGGCCAACACCGGGGAGCTGTTTTTT
D gene: TRBD2
CDR3 length: 16
clone size: once
V gene: TRBV7-9
J gene: TRBJ2-2

CDR3 protein: CASRGLRGPIGYTF
CDR3 DNA: TGTGCCAGCAGGGGACTCAGGGGGCCTATTGGCTACACCTTC
D gene: TRBD1
CDR3 length: 14
clone size: -
V gene: TRBV9
J gene: TRBJ1-2

CDR3 protein: CASSIDQGSSYNEQFF
CDR3 DNA: TGTGCCAGTAGTATAGATCAAGGGAGCTCCTACAATGAGCAGTTCTTC
D gene: -
CDR3 length: 16
clone size: once
V gene: TRBV19
J gene: TRBJ2-1

CDR3 protein: CSAKWNEQFF
CDR3 DNA: TGCAGTGCTAAGTGGAATGAGCAGTTCTTC
D gene: -
CDR3 length: 10
clone size: -
V gene: TRBV20-1
J gene: TRBJ2-1

CDR3 protein: CAIRDTGPSYNEQLF
CDR3 DNA: TGTGCCATCAGGGACACAGGGCCCTCCTACAATGAGCAGCTCTTC
D gene: -
CDR3 length: 15
clone size: -
V gene: TRBV10-3
J gene: TRBJ2-1

CDR3 protein: CASSEGYNSPLHF
CDR3 DNA: TGCGCCAGCAGTGAGGGTTATAATTCACCCCTCCACTTT
D gene: -
CDR3 length: 13
clone size: -
V gene: TRBV10-1
J gene: TRBJ1-6

CDR3 protein: CASSESVALEGTQYF
CDR3 DNA: TGCGCCAGCAGTGAGTCGGTTGCCCTCGAGGGTACGCAGTATTTT
D gene: -
CDR3 length: 15
clone size: -
V gene: TRBV10-1
J gene: TRBJ2-3

CDR3 protein: CASSQSIRGYGYTF
CDR3 DNA: TGTGCCAGCAGCCAGTCAATACGAGGCTATGGCTACACCTTC
D gene: -
CDR3 length: 14
clone size: -
V gene: TRBV7-9
J gene: TRBJ1-2

CDR3 protein: CASSRRTGGNTGELFF
CDR3 DNA: TGTGCCAGTAGTAGGAGGACAGGGGGGAACACCGGGGAGCTGTTTTTT
D gene: TRBD1
CDR3 length: 16
clone size: -
V gene: TRBV19
J gene: TRBJ2-2

CDR3 protein: CANTRGNGELFF
CDR3 DNA: TGTGCCAACACAAGAGGGAACGGGGAGCTGTTTTTT
D gene: -
CDR3 length: 12
clone size: -
V gene: TRBV11-2
J gene: TRBJ2-2

CDR3 protein: CASSSPGLPYEQYF
CDR3 DNA: TGCGCCAGCAGCTCCCCGGGACTCCCCTACGAGCAGTACTTC
D gene: -
CDR3 length: 14
clone size: -
V gene: TRBV5-1
J gene: TRBJ2-7

CDR3 protein: CASSSLRLAALYNEQFF
CDR3 DNA: TGTGCCAGCAGCTCCCTACGACTAGCGGCTTTATACAATGAGCAGTTCTTC
D gene: TRBD2
CDR3 length: 17
clone size: -
V gene: TRBV11-2
J gene: TRBJ2-1

CDR3 protein: CASSFWGLRGSYTF
CDR3 DNA: TGTGCCAGCAGTTTCTGGGGGCTACGGGGAAGCTACACCTTC
D gene: -
CDR3 length: 14
clone size: once
V gene: TRBV28
J gene: TRBJ1-2

CDR3 protein: CASSLSGVGEQYF
CDR3 DNA: TGTGCCAGCAGCTTGTCCGGGGTGGGGGAGCAGTACTTC
D gene: -
CDR3 length: 13
clone size: -
V gene: TRBV5-4
J gene: TRBJ2-7

CDR3 protein: CASSFWDSTEAFF
CDR3 DNA: TGTGCCAGCAGTTTTTGGGATAGCACTGAAGCTTTCTTT
D gene: -
CDR3 length: 13
clone size: -
V gene: TRBV28
J gene: TRBJ1-1

CDR3 protein: CASTQGLAGGNEQFF
CDR3 DNA: TGTGCCAGCACCCAGGGACTAGCGGGGGGGAATGAGCAGTTCTTC
D gene: TRBD2
CDR3 length: 15
clone size: -
V gene: TRBV2
J gene: TRBJ2-1

CDR3 protein: CASSPTSGVTDTQYF
CDR3 DNA: TGTGCCAGCAGTCCAACTAGCGGGGTAACAGATACGCAGTATTTT
D gene: TRBD2
CDR3 length: 15
clone size: -
V gene: TRBV6-1
J gene: TRBJ2-3

CDR3 protein: CASLTVNTGELFF
CDR3 DNA: TGTGCCAGCTTAACAGTTAACACCGGGGAGCTGTTTTTT
D gene: -
CDR3 length: 13
clone size: -
V gene: TRBV6-6
J gene: TRBJ2-2

CDR3 protein: CASSPPVGGTQYF
CDR3 DNA: TGTGCCAGCAGCCCCCCCGTCGGAGGGACCCAGTACTTC
D gene: -
CDR3 length: 13
clone size: -
V gene: TRBV7-9
J gene: TRBJ2-5

CDR3 protein: CASSTGGWGNQPQHF
CDR3 DNA: TGTGCCAGTAGTACAGGGGGCTGGGGCAATCAGCCCCAGCATTTT
D gene: TRBD1
CDR3 length: 15
clone size: -
V gene: TRBV19
J gene: TRBJ1-5

CDR3 protein: CASSVVASSGNTIYF
CDR3 DNA: TGTGCCAGCAGCGTAGTGGCCAGCTCTGGAAACACCATATATTTT
D gene: -
CDR3 length: 15
clone size: -
V gene: TRBV9
J gene: TRBJ1-3

CDR3 protein: CASSPGGGADQPQHF
CDR3 DNA: TGTGCCAGCAGTCCAGGTGGGGGGGCCGATCAGCCCCAGCATTTT
D gene: -
CDR3 length: 15
clone size: -
V gene: TRBV6-4
J gene: TRBJ1-5